This T cell receptor beta chain emerged from a study of cytomegalovirus exposure and HLA in healthy donors. Study-wide context: In a previous analysis, some 120 million unique TCR beta sequences were found from some 180 million T cells. Falling in the Caucasian-associated ancestry cluster were 80% to 85% of some 400 genotyped donors. General study points: Another analysis was done later, and it associated approximately 17,000 TCR beta sequences with HLA alleles at 0.05 false discovery rate. Follow-up analysis seemed to connect common viral pathogens with several of the most significant clusters identified.

Use of 60 Vbeta and 13 Jbeta primers characterized the PCR. Some clones are missing from TCRdb's copy, which holds only in-frame ones; the method was immunoSEQ multiplex PCR. Here the sample spans 180,000 or so clones, 80% to 90% being singletons. V gave up 4 bases and J gave up 4 bases; unmatched junction bases: 8. The CDR3 length is 16 residues. Germline lookup yields CDR1 LGHNA and CDR2 YSLEER. This clone was picked up a small number of times. The antigen remains unidentified. The genes are TRBV4-3 and TRBJ2-1; 9 bases agree with TRBD2. The TCR comes from a man younger than 35 in good health and CMV-seropositive. The sequencing sample was made of PBMCs. The CDR3 is CASSRTLAGDYNEQFF. DNA for the CDR3: TGCGCCAGCAGCCGGACCTTAGCGGGGGATTACAATGAGCAGTTCTTC.